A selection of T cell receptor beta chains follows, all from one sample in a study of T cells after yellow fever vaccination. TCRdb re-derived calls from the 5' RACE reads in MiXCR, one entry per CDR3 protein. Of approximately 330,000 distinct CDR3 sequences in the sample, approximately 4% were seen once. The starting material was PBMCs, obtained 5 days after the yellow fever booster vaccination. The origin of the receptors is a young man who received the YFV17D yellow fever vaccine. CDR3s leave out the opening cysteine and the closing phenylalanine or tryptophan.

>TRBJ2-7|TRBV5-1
ASSVPSYEQY
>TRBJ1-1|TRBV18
ASSSQGYNTEAF
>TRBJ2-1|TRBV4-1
ASSQGYSSYNEQF
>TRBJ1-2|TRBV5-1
ASGQADYGYT
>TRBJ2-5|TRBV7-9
ASSLAREEETQY
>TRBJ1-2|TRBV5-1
ASSPNGGHNYGYT
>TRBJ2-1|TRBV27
ASSFQGNSYNEQF
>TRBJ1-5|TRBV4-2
ASSQTGRSGNQPQH
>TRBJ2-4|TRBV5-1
LRGVTKNIQY
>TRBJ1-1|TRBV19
ASSRDWGPATEAF
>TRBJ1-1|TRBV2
ASSGSPAENTEAF
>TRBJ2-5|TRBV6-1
AAWGAGGPTQY
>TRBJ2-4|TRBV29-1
SVGTEPAKNIQY
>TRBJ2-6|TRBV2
ASNRDASGANVLT
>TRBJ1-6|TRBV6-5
ASSPGTGPLH
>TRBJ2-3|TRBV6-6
ASQGTGWDTQY
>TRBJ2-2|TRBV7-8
ASSLGGLAPNTGELF
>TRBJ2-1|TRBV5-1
ASSKGTYNEQF
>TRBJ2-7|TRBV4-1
ASSPTLEFTYEQY
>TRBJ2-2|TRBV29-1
SVGENTGELF
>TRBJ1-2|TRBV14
ASSPTTGTGPYGYT
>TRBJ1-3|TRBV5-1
ASSLFRDSGNTIY
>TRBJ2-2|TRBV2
ASSRENTGELF
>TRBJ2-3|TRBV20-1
SAHIPGEGTDTQY
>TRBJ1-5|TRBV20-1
SAGGAGAEVSNQPQH
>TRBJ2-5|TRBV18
ASSQAGTGEETQY
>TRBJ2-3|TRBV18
ASSPPGQHTQY
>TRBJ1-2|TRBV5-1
ASSLSDSVPSGYT
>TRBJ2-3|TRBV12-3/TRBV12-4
ASSLGLFHDTDTQY
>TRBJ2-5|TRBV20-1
SALKGWEETQY
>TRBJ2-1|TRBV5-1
ASSLAAGGLDNEQF
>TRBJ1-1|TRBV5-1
ASRQAYRGQNTEAF
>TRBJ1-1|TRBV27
ASNHDRGLTEAF
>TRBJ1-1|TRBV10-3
AISAQGSAEAF
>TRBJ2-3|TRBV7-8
ASSKITDTQY
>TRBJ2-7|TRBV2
ASTGYTYEQY
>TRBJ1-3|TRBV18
ASSPAAGTSGNTIY
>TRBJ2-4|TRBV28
ASSPGSLFGGIEYIQY
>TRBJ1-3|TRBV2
ASRVMPSGNTIY
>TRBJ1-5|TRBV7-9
ASSLTGGNQPQH
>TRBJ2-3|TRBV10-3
AIRRTDTQY
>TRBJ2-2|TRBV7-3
ASSLMVNTGELF
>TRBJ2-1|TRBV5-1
ASSLEGAGYNEQF
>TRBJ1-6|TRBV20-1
SARDYAGDRWESPLH
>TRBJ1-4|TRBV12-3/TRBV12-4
ASSPTGGQSGEKLF
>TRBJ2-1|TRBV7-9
ASSPRGYEQF
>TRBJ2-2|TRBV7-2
ASSGQGTGELF
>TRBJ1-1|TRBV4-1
ASSQVGRWEAF
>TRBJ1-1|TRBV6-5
ASSYSGTAKAF
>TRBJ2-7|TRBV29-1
SVTGRNYEQY
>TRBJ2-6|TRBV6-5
ASSRLAGGKTSGANVLT
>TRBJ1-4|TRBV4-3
ASSPGTGGFRDEKLF